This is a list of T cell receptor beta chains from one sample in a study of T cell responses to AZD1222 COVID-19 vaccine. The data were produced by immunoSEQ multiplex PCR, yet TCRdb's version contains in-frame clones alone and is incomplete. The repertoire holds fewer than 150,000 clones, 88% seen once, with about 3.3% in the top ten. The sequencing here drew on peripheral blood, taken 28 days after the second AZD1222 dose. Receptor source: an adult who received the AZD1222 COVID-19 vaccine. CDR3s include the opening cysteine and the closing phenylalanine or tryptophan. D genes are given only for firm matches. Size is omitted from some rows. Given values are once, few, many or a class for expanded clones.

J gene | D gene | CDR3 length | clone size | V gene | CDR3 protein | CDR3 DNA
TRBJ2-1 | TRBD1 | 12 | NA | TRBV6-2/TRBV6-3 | CASSSDRNEQFF | TGTGCCAGCAGTTCGGACAGGAATGAGCAGTTCTTC
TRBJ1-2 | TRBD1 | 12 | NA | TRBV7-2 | CASSYDRGGYTF | TGTGCCAGCAGCTACGACAGGGGCGGCTACACCTTC
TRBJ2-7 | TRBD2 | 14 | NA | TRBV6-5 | CASSFRTSSGEQYF | TGTGCCAGCAGCTTTCGGACTAGCTCAGGCGAGCAGTACTTC
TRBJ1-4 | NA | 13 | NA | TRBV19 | CASSSGAGEKLFF | TGTGCCAGTAGTTCTGGGGCCGGGGAAAAACTGTTTTTT
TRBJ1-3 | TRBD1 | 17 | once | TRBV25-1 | CASHASHRDRGLYTIYF | TGTGCCAGCCATGCTTCCCATCGGGACAGGGGGCTGTACACCATATATTTT
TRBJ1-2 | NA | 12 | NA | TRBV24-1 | CATSPGGYGYTF | TGTGCCACCAGTCCGGGGGGTTATGGCTACACCTTC
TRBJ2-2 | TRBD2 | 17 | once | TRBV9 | CASSPRAPSGVPGELFF | TGTGCCAGCAGCCCCAGGGCGCCTAGCGGAGTTCCCGGGGAGCTGTTTTTT
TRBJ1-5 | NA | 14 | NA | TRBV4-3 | CASSQDRNNQPQHF | TGCGCCAGCAGCCAAGATAGGAACAATCAGCCCCAGCATTTT
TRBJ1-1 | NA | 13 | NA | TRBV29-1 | CSVLSRAPSEAFF | TGCAGCGTTCTTTCCCGGGCTCCTTCTGAAGCTTTCTTT
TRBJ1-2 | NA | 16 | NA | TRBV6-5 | CASSYGGRQQTYGYTF | TGTGCCAGCAGTTACGGGGGTCGGCAGCAGACCTATGGCTACACCTTC
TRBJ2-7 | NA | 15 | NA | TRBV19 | CASRVTGTISYEQYF | TGTGCCAGTAGGGTAACCGGGACGATTTCCTACGAGCAGTACTTC
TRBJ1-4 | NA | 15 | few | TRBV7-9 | CASSSSVGTNEKLFF | TGTGCCAGCAGCTCTTCTGTGGGCACTAATGAAAAACTGTTTTTT
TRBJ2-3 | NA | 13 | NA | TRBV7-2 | CASSLLLRDTQYF | TGTGCCAGCAGCTTACTCTTACGAGATACGCAGTATTTT
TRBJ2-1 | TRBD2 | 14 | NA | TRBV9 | CASSTSGYDNEQFF | TGTGCCAGCAGCACTAGCGGGTACGACAATGAGCAGTTCTTC
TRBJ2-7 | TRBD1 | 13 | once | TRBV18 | CASSLTGGVEQYF | TGTGCCAGCTCGCTGACAGGGGGAGTCGAGCAGTACTTC
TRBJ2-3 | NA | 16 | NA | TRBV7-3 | CASSYRAGLGTDTQYF | TGTGCCAGCAGCTACCGGGCGGGGCTGGGCACAGATACGCAGTATTTT
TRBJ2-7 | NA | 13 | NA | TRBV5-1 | CASSFGALGEQYF | TGCGCCAGCAGCTTTGGGGCCCTGGGCGAGCAGTACTTC
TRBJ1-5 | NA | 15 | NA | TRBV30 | CAWSMGVFSNQPQHF | TGTGCCTGGAGTATGGGGGTTTTCTCCAATCAGCCCCAGCATTTT
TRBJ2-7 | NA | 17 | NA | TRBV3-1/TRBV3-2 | CASSQGCERMSSYEQYF | TGTGCCAGCAGCCAAGGATGCGAGCGGATGAGCTCCTACGAGCAGTACTTC
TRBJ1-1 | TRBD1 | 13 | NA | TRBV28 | CATDRGGWTEAFF | TGTGCCACCGACCGAGGGGGCTGGACTGAAGCTTTCTTT
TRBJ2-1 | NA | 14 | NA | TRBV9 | CASSVALTSNEQFF | TGTGCCAGCAGCGTAGCTCTGACTAGCAATGAGCAGTTCTTC
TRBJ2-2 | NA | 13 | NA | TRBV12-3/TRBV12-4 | CASSLLGAGELFF | TGTGCCAGCAGTTTATTAGGAGCCGGGGAGCTGTTTTTT
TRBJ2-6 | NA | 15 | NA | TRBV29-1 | CSVGLLISGANVLTF | TGCAGCGTTGGACTGCTAATCTCTGGGGCCAACGTCCTGACTTTC
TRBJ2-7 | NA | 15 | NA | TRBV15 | CATSREASDTYEQYF | TGTGCCACCAGCAGAGAGGCATCAGATACCTACGAGCAGTACTTC
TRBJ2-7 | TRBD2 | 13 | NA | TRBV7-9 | CASRAAGAYEQYF | TGTGCCAGCAGGGCAGCGGGAGCCTACGAGCAGTACTTC
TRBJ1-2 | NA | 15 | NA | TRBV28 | CASSRVGGGVYGYTF | TGTGCCAGCAGCCGGGTTGGGGGTGGGGTCTATGGCTACACCTTC
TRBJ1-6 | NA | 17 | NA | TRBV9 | CASSSRRGGSYNSPLHF | TGTGCCAGCAGCTCCCGACGGGGTGGCTCCTATAATTCACCCCTCCACTTT
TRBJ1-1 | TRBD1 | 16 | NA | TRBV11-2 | CASSLGGTGGNTEAFF | TGTGCCAGCAGCTTAGGAGGGACAGGGGGAAACACTGAAGCTTTCTTT
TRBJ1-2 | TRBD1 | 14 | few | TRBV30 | CAWSFATGGNGYTF | TGTGCCTGGAGTTTCGCGACAGGGGGGAATGGCTACACCTTC
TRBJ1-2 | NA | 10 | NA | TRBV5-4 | CASSFGRGTF | NA
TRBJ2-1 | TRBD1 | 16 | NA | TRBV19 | CASSIPGTGRFNEQFF | TGTGCCAGTAGTATTCCCGGGACAGGGAGGTTCAATGAGCAGTTCTTC
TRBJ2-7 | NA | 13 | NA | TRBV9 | CASSRGHPYEQYF | TGTGCCAGCAGTAGAGGACACCCCTACGAGCAGTACTTC
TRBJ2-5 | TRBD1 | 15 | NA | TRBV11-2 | CASSKQGDFEETQYF | TGTGCCAGCAGCAAACAGGGGGATTTTGAAGAGACCCAGTACTTC
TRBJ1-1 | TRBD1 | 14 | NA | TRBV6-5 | CASTQTGRDTEAFF | TGTGCCAGCACCCAGACAGGGAGAGACACTGAAGCTTTCTTT
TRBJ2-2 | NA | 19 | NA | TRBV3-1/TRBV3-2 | CASSQDSGPRTIHTGELFF | TGTGCCAGCAGCCAAGATTCTGGGCCCAGAACCATCCATACCGGGGAGCTGTTTTTT
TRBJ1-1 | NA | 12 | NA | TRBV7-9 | CASSGGGEETFF | TGTGCCAGCAGCGGAGGGGGAGAGGAAACTTTCTTT
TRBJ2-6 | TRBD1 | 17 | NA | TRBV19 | CASSIRDSMDGANVLTF | TGTGCCAGTAGTATTCGGGACAGTATGGATGGGGCCAACGTCCTGACTTTC
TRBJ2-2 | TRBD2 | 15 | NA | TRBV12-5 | CASAPVSSGSGELFF | TGTGCTAGTGCCCCGGTGTCGAGCGGGAGCGGGGAGCTGTTTTTT
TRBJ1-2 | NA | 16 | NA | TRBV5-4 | CASSLALRQDNYGYTF | TGTGCCAGCAGCTTGGCCCTTAGACAGGATAACTATGGCTACACCTTC
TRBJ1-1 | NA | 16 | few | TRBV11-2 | CASSPSTGSRSTEAFF | TGTGCCAGCAGCCCAAGCACCGGCTCCCGGAGCACTGAAGCTTTCTTT
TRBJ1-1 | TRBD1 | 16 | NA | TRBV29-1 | CSVGGQGFLMNTEAFF | TGCAGCGTCGGTGGACAGGGATTTCTAATGAACACTGAAGCTTTCTTT
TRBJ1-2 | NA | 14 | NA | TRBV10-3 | CAISPGHLNYGYTF | TGTGCCATCAGTCCGGGACACTTGAACTATGGCTACACCTTC
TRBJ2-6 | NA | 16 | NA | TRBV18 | CASSRGTSSGANVLTF | TGTGCCAGCTCACGGGGGACGAGCTCTGGGGCCAACGTCCTGACTTTC
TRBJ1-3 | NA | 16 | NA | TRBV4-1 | CASSQPREVRGNTIYF | TGCGCCAGCAGCCAACCCAGGGAAGTGAGAGGAAACACCATATATTTT
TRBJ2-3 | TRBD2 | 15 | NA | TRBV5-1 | CASSAGVRSTDTQYF | TGCGCCAGCAGCGCGGGGGTAAGAAGCACAGATACGCAGTATTTT
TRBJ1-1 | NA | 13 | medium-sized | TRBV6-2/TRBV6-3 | CASSYRRSAEAFF | TGTGCCAGCAGTTACCGGAGGTCTGCTGAAGCTTTCTTT
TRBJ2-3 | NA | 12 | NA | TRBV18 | CASSPSTDTQYF | TGTGCCAGCTCACCAAGCACAGATACGCAGTATTTT
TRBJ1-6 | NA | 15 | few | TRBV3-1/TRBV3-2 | CASSPRSSANSPLHF | TGTGCCAGCAGCCCTCGCTCATCCGCTAATTCACCCCTCCACTTT
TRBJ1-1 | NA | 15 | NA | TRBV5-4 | CASSLTVSMNTEAFF | TGTGCCAGCAGCTTAACTGTATCGATGAACACTGAAGCTTTCTTT
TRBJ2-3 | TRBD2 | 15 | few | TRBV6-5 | CASMLRRGSTDTQYF | TGTGCCAGCATGCTAAGGCGGGGGAGCACAGATACGCAGTATTTT
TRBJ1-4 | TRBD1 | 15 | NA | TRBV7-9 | CASSLRTGANEKLFF | TGTGCCAGCAGCCTTCGGACAGGGGCTAATGAAAAACTGTTTTTT
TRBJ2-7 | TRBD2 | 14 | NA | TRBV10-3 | CAISELAGSSEQYF | TGTGCCATCAGTGAGCTAGCGGGGTCGTCTGAGCAGTACTTC
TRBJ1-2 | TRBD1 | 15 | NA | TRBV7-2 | CASSLVSGTANGYTF | TGTGCCAGCAGCTTAGTGTCCGGGACAGCAAATGGCTACACCTTC
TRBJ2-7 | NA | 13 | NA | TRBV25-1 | CASSYMGGYEQYF | TGTGCCAGCAGTTATATGGGGGGCTACGAGCAGTACTTC
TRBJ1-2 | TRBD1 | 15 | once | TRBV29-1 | CSVDPWTGDNYGYTF | TGCAGCGTTGACCCCTGGACAGGGGATAACTATGGCTACACCTTC
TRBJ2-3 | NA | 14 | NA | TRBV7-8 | CASSLEAASDTQYF | TGTGCCAGCAGCTTAGAGGCGGCGTCAGATACGCAGTATTTT
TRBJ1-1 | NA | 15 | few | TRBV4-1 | CASSQDEGMNTEAFF | TGCGCCAGCAGCCAAGATGAGGGCATGAACACTGAAGCTTTCTTT
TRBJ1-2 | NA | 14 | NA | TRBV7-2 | CASSLVQSQAGYTF | TGTGCCAGCAGCTTAGTACAAAGCCAAGCGGGCTACACCTTC
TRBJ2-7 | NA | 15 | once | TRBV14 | CASSQPGERGYEQYF | TGTGCCAGCAGCCAACCCGGGGAAAGGGGCTACGAGCAGTACTTC
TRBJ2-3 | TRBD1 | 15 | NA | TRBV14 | CASSLRGRSTDTQYF | TGTGCCAGCAGCCTCAGGGGGCGCAGCACAGATACGCAGTATTTT